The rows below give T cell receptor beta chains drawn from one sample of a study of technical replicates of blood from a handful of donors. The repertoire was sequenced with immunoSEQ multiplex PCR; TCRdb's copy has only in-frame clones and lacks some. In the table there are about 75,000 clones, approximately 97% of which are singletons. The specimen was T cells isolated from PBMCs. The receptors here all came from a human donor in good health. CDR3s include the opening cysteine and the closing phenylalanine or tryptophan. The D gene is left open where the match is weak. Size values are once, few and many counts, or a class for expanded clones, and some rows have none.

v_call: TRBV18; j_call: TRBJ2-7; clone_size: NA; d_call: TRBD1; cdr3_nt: TGTGCCAGCTCACCAACGGGACAGCCCTACGAGCAGTACTTC; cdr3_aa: CASSPTGQPYEQYF
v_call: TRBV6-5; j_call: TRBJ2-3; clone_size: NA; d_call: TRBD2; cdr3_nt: TGTGCCAGCAGTTACTCGGGTAGCGGGCCCACATATACGCAGTATTTT; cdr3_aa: CASSYSGSGPTYTQYF
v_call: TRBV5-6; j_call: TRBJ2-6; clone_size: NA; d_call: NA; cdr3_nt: TGTGCCAGCAGCTCAGGCTCTGGGGCCAACGTCCTGACTTTC; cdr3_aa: CASSSGSGANVLTF
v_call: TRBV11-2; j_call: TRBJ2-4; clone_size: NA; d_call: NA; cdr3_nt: TGTGCCAGCAGCCGCGGACAGACAATAGCCAAAAACATTCAGTACTTC; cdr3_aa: CASSRGQTIAKNIQYF
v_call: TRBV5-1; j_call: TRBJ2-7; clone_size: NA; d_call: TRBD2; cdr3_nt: TGCGCCAGCAGCTGGGGGGGGACTAGCGGGGCGGAGCAGTACTTC; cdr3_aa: CASSWGGTSGAEQYF
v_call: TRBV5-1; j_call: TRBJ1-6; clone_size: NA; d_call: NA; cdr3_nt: TGCGCCAGCAGCCCTGGGACAATAACCGACTCACCCCTCCACTTT; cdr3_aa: CASSPGTITDSPLHF
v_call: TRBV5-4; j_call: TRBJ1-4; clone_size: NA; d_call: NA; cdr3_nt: TGTGCCAGCAGCTTGGGTGGGGGACACGTCGATGAAAAACTGTTTTTT; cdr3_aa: CASSLGGGHVDEKLFF
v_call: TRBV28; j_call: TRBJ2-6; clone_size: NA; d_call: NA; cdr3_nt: TGTGCCAGCAGTCTCGAAAAGGGGGCTGGGGCCAACGTCCTGACTTTC; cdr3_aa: CASSLEKGAGANVLTF
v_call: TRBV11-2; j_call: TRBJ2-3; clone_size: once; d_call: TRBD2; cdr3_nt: TGTGCCAGCAGCTTCCCTAAGCGGGGGGCCGGGGATACGCAGTATTTT; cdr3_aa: CASSFPKRGAGDTQYF
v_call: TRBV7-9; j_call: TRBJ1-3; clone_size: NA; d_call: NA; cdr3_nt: TGTGCCAGCAGCCACCTTCCGGGAGGAAGTGGAAACACCATATATTTT; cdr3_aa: CASSHLPGGSGNTIYF
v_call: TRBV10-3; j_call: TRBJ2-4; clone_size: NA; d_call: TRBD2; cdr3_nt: TGTGCCATCAGTGAGGATCTAGCGGGAGGGCCGGGCAAAAACATTCAGTACTTC; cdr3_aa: CAISEDLAGGPGKNIQYF
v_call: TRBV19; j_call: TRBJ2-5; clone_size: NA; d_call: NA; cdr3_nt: TGTGCCAGTAGTATCTCCAGGGTAGAGACCCAGTACTTC; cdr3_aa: CASSISRVETQYF
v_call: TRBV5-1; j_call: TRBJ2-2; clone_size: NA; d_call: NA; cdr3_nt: TGCGCCAGCAGCTTGGGGCTTCGGGACACCGGGGAGCTGTTTTTT; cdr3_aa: CASSLGLRDTGELFF
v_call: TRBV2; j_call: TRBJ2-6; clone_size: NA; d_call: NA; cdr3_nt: TGTGCCAGCAGTGCAGGGCCGATCTCTGGGGCCAACGTCCTGACTTTC; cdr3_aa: CASSAGPISGANVLTF
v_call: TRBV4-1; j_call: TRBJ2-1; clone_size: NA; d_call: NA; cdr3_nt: TGCGCCAGCAGCCAAGATAGCTTGGGGAGCTCCTACAATGAGCAGTTCTTC; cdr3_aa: CASSQDSLGSSYNEQFF
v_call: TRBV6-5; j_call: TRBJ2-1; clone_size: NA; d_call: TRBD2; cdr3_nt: TGTGCCAGCAAGTCTAGCGGCTCCTACAATGAGCAGTTCTTC; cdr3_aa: CASKSSGSYNEQFF
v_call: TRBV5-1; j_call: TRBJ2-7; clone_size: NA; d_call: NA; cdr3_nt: TGCGCCAGCAGCTTGGTTGCGGACAGAAAGTACTTC; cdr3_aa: CASSLVADRKYF
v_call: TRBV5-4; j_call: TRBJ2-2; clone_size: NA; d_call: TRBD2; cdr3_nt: TGTGCCAGCAGCGCCGGACTAGCGGGAGTAGGCGGGGAGCTGTTTTTT; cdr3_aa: CASSAGLAGVGGELFF
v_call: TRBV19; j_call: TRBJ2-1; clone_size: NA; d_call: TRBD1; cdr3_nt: TGTGCCAGTAGTACCATCGGACAGGAGAGCAATGAGCAGTTCTTC; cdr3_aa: CASSTIGQESNEQFF
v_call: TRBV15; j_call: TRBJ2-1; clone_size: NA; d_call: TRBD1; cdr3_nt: TGTGCCACCAGCAGAGACAGGACAGGGCGAAATGAGCAGTTCTTC; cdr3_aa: CATSRDRTGRNEQFF
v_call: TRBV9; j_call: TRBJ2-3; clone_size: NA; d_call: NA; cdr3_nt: TGTGCCAGCAGCTGGAGGACTAGCACAGATACGCAGTATTTT; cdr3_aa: CASSWRTSTDTQYF
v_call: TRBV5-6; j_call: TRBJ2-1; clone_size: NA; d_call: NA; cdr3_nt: TGTGCCAGCAGCTCCAACCCGAGACGGGGGTACAATGAGCAGTTCTTC; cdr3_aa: CASSSNPRRGYNEQFF
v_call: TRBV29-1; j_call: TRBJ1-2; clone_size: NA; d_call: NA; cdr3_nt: TGCAGCGTTAAACAGGGAGGGGATGCAAATGGCTACACCTTC; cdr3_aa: CSVKQGGDANGYTF
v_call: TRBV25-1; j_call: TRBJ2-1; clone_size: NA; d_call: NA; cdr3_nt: TGTGCCAGCAGTGAATATTCCGGGTCTCATGAGCAGTTCTTC; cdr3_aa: CASSEYSGSHEQFF
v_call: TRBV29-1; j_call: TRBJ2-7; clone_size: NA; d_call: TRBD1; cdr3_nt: TGCAGCGTTGGCCCGGGACAGGGTTACTACGAGCAGTACTTC; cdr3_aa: CSVGPGQGYYEQYF
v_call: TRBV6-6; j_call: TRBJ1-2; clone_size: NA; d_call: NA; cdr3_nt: TGTGCCAGCAGTTACCATGATGGCTACACCTTC; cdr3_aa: CASSYHDGYTF
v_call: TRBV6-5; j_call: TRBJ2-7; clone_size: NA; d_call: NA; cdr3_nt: TGTGCCAGCAGTTACTCGTGGTCTCGGCTAGCCTACGAGCAGTACTTC; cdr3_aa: CASSYSWSRLAYEQYF
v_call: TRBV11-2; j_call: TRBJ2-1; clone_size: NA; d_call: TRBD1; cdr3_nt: TGTGCCAGCGCGGTACAGGGGACCTCCTACAATGAGCAGTTCTTC; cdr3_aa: CASAVQGTSYNEQFF
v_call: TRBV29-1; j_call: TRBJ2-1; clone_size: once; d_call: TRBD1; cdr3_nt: TGCAGCGCCTACAGGGGCTATGAGCAGTTCTTC; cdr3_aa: CSAYRGYEQFF
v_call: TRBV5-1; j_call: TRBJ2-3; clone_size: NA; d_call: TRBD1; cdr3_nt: TGCGCCAGCAGCCCGAACCGGGACAGCGTAGGAGATACGCAGTATTTT; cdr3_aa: CASSPNRDSVGDTQYF
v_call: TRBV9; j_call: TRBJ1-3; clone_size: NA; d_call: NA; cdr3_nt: TGTGCCAGCAGCGTAGGGGGCCCAATCCTCGGAAACACCATATATTTT; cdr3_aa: CASSVGGPILGNTIYF
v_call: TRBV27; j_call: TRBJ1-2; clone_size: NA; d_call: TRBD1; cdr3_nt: TGTGCCAGCAGTTTTAACCCGACAGGGGGCGGGTATGGCTACACCTTC; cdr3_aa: CASSFNPTGGGYGYTF
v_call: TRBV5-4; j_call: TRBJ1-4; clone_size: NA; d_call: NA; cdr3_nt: TGTGCCAGCAGCTCGACAGCCAGTAATGAAAAACTGTTTTTT; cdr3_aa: CASSSTASNEKLFF
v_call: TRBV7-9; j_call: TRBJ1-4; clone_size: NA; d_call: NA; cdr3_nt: TGTGCCAGCAGCTTACCAGGGGCCCGGGAACTGTTTTTT; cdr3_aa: CASSLPGARELFF
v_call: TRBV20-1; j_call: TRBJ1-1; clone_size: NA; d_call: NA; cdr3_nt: TGCAGTGCCCCTCATGGCGGATTCCCGGGCTTT; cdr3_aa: CSAPHGGFPGF
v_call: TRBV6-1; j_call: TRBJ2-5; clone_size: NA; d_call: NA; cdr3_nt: TGTGCCAGCAAGGGGGGGCAAGAGACCCAGTACTTC; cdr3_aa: CASKGGQETQYF
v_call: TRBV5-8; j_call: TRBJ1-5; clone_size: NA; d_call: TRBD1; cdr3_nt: TGTGCCAGCAGCTGGGGGCCAGGACAGGGGGCCGATCAGCCCCAGCATTTT; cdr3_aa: CASSWGPGQGADQPQHF
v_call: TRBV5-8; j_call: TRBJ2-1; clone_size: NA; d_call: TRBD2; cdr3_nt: TGTGCCAGCAGCTTGGTAGCGGGAGTCCGCTATGAGCAGTTCTTC; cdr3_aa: CASSLVAGVRYEQFF
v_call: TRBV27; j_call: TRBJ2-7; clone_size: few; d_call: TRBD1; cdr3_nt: TGTGCCAGCAGTTTATCGTCGGGACAGCCCTACGAGCAGTACTTC; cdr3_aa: CASSLSSGQPYEQYF
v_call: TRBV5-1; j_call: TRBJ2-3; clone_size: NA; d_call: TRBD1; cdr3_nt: TGCGCCAGCAGCGCCCAACGACAGGGGGAAAATATATGGACAGATACGCAGTATTTT; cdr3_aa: CASSAQRQGENIWTDTQYF
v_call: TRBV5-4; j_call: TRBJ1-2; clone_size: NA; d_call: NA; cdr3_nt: TGTGCCAGCAGCTTGGTTTCTGGGGGCGACGGCTACACCTTC; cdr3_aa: CASSLVSGGDGYTF
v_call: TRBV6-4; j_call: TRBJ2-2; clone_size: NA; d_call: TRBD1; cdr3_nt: TGTGCCAGCAGTGACGGACAGGGAGGAGCCGGGGAGCTGTTTTTT; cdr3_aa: CASSDGQGGAGELFF
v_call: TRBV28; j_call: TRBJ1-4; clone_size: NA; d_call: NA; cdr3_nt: TGTGCCAGCAGCCGGGGGAGGGTGCAGGAAAAACTGTTTTTT; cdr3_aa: CASSRGRVQEKLFF
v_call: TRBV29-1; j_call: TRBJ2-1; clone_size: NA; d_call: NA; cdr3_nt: TGCAGCGTTGAAGGGGTGGGGGGAGTGTCCTACAATGAGCAGTTCTTC; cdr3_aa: CSVEGVGGVSYNEQFF
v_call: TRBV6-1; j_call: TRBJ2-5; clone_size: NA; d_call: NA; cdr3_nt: TGTGCCAGCAGTGAGGGGGCGGGCGAGACCCAGTACTTC; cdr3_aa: CASSEGAGETQYF
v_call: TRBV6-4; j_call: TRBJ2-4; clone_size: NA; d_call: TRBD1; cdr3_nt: TGTGCCAGCCGCCCAGGGGGACAGTCCTTAGCCAAAAACATTCAGTACTTC; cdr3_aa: CASRPGGQSLAKNIQYF
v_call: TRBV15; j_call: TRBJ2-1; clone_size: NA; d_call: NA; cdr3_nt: TGTGCCACCAGCTTCAGGGTAGTCGCAGACAATGAGCAGTTCTTC; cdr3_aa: CATSFRVVADNEQFF
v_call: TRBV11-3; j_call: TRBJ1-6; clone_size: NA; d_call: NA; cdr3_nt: TGTGCCAGCACCCGAAGGACAGCCTATAATTCACCCCTCCACTTT; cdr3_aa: CASTRRTAYNSPLHF
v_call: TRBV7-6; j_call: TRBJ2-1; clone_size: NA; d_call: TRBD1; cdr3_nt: TGTGCCAGCGCATCCGTGGACAGGGCCGCCTTTGCCTACAATGAGCAGTTCTTC; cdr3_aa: CASASVDRAAFAYNEQFF
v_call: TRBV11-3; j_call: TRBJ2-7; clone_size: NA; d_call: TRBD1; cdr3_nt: TGTGCCAGCAGCACCAGACAGGGAAATTCATTCTACGAGCAGTACTTC; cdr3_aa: CASSTRQGNSFYEQYF
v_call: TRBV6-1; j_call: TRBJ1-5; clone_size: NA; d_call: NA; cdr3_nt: TGTGCCAGCAGTGAAGCGCAAGAGTTCTGGCATTTT; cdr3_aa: CASSEAQEFWHF
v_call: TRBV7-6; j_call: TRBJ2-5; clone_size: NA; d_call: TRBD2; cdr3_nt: TGTGCCAGCAGCTTAAGGACTAGCGGAACCCAAGAGACCCAGTACTTC; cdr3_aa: CASSLRTSGTQETQYF
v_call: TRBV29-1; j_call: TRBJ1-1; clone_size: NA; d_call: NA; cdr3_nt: TGCAGCGTTGATGGGCAGGCTCTGGGCACTGAAGCTTTCTTT; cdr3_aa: CSVDGQALGTEAFF
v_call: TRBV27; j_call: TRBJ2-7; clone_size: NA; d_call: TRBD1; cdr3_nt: TGTGCCAGCAGGGCCCCGGGACAGGGGGCCACCCTCTCCTACGAGCAGTACTTC; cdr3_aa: CASRAPGQGATLSYEQYF
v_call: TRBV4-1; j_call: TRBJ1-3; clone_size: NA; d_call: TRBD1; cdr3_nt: TGCGCCAGCAGCCAAGGGACAGGGGGGATGGTAGTTGGAAACACCATATATTTT; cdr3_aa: CASSQGTGGMVVGNTIYF